The 25 T cell receptor beta chains below were found in one sample sequenced in a study of blood T cell repertoires in COVID-19 (dated by TCRdb to about 2020). The receptor library was made with the immunoSEQ multiplex PCR assay. As stored in TCRdb, this immuneACCESS dataset retains in-frame rearrangements with V and J assigned. A fraction of the clones does not appear; measured against another copy, unresolved V genes explain less than half of the discrepancy, and the remainder lacks a known reason. The sample contains 150,000 to 200,000 clones, roughly 85% of them found a single time. The top ten hold about 5% of the sample. The sample comprised peripheral blood. The receptors come from a woman younger than 45 with acute or convalescent COVID-19.

The chain employs TRBV7-3 and TRBJ1-2; 7 positions match TRBD1. V lost 2 bases, J lost 4 bases, and 1 base stayed unmatched. This CDR3 comprises 13 residues. Germline V gene lookup returns CDR1 SGHTA and CDR2 FQGTGA. Written as DNA, the CDR3 is TGTGCCAGCAGCTTAGCAGGGGGCTATGGCTACACCTTC. Residues: CASSLAGGYGYTF.

The chain uses TRBV5-6 and TRBJ2-2; D not resolved. The V gene lost 3 bases and the J gene lost 0 bases, with 9 bases spanning the gap. The germline V gene has CDR1 SGHDT and CDR2 YYEEEE. CDR3 size: 15 residues. In DNA, the CDR3 is TGTGCCAGCAGCTCGACTTATCCGAACACCGGGGAGCTGTTTTTT. It yields the protein CASSSTYPNTGELFF.

The V and J genes are TRBV27 and TRBJ2-3; 9 bases agree with TRBD2. The V gene's germline CDR1 is MNHEY and CDR2 SMNVEV (reference sequence). V shed 5 bases, J shed 2 bases, and the junction held 8 bases outside the gene matches. The CDR3 consists of 16 residues. CDR3 bases: TGTGCCAGCAGTCCATTGGCGGGAGGGGTCACAGATACGCAGTATTTT. Protein sequence: CASSPLAGGVTDTQYF.

The chain has TRBV13 and TRBJ2-1, with 10 bases identical to TRBD2. The CDR3 length is 15 residues. With 5 bases clipped from V and 4 bases from J, the junction kept 5 bases outside the gene matches. CDR1 PRHDT and CDR2 FYEKMQ come from the germline V gene (reference sequence). CDR3: CASSEGTSVYNEQFF. DNA of the CDR3: TGTGCCAGCAGCGAAGGGACTAGCGTTTACAATGAGCAGTTCTTC.

CDR3 coding DNA: TGTGCCAGCAGTACCTACCGGAGGCTAGCGGGAGAAAGGAGCTCCTACGAGCAGTACTTC. Protein sequence: CASSTYRRLAGERSSYEQYF. This chain uses TRBV28 with TRBJ2-7; 10 bases align to TRBD2. Losses at the gene ends were 5 bases for V and 0 bases for J; bases not matched to a gene: 19. This CDR3 has 20 residues. The germline CDR1 and CDR2 sequences are MDHEN and SYDVKM.

Worth noting for this clone: The sample has other DNA sequences that encode this CDR3 too. This chain connects TRBV9 to TRBJ2-7, with 12 bases fitting TRBD1. The CDR3 totals 15 residues. With V trimmed by 3 bases and J by 5 bases, 6 bases remained unmatched. Germline CDR1 SGDLS, CDR2 YYNGEE. In nucleotides, the CDR3 is TGTGCCAGCAGCGGGGGGACAGGGGGCTTCCACGAGCAGTACTTC. Protein product: CASSGGTGGFHEQYF.

As to this clone: The identical CDR3 is also encoded by other nucleotide sequences in the sample. The chain recombines TRBV20-1 with TRBJ1-1; no clear D. The length of the CDR3 is 11 residues. Trimming left V 6 bases short and J 6 bases short, with 11 bases between. Germline V gene lookup returns CDR1 DFQATT and CDR2 SNEGSKA (reference sequence). The CDR3 loop is CSASRSAEAFF. In DNA, the CDR3 is TGCAGTGCCAGTCGGTCGGCTGAAGCTTTCTTT.

J is TRBJ1-1 and V is TRBV29-1; D remains ambiguous. Germline CDR1 reads SQVTM; CDR2 reads ANQGSEA. V lost 1 base to trimming and J lost 0 bases, with 15 bases between them. The CDR3 runs to 16 residues. The CDR3 protein is CSVEGEVRSMNTEAFF. CDR3 in DNA: TGCAGCGTTGAAGGTGAGGTAAGGAGCATGAACACTGAAGCTTTCTTT.

This chain joins TRBV19 and TRBJ1-2; D not certain. Germline V lookup: CDR1 LNHDA, CDR2 SQIVND (reference sequence). The V end was cut by 3 bases, the J end by 4 bases, with 18 bases between. The CDR3 extends over 16 amino acids. The CDR3 sequence is CASSIGGYSATYGYTF. The CDR3 DNA follows: TGTGCCAGTAGTATCGGCGGGTACAGTGCGACCTATGGCTACACCTTC.

The V and J genes are TRBV12-5 and TRBJ2-3; 7 bases agree with TRBD2. Trimming at V came to 5 bases and at J to 2 bases, leaving 7 bases not matched to a gene. The CDR3 runs 15 residues. Germline CDR1 and CDR2: LGHNT and FRNRAP. CDR3 protein: CASGSSSGLTDTQYF. CDR3 coding DNA: TGTGCTAGTGGTAGCTCTAGCGGCCTCACAGATACGCAGTATTTT.

DNA for the CDR3: TGTGCCAGCAGCTGGGGGGTGAACACTGAAGCTTTCTTT. Amino acid sequence: CASSWGVNTEAFF. J is TRBJ1-1 and V is TRBV6-4; maybe TRBD1 (5 bases). The CDR3 runs to 13 residues. The V end was cut by 6 bases, the J end by 0 bases, with 8 bases between. CDR1 and CDR2 from the germline V gene are MRHNA and SNTAGT.

The genes are TRBV5-1 and TRBJ1-2, with TRBD1 as a possible D gene (5 bases). Germline lookup yields CDR1 SGHRS and CDR2 YFSETQ. CDR3 length: 17 residues. Trimming cost V 2 bases and J 3 bases, with 20 bases left between them. This CDR3 reads CASSFSQFSRADYGYTF. The CDR3 DNA reads as TGCGCCAGCAGCTTTTCGCAATTTAGCAGGGCCGACTATGGCTACACCTTC.

V usage is TRBV6-5 and J usage is TRBJ2-1; TRBD2 is a possible D gene (5 bases). Between the trimmed V and J ends, which lost 2 bases and 6 bases, there was a span of 11 bases. Germline V gene data show CDR1 as MNHEY and CDR2 as SVGAGI. The CDR3 has 14 residues. The CDR3 region is CASSYPLDTNEQFF. CDR3 bases: TGTGCCAGCAGTTACCCACTAGATACCAATGAGCAGTTCTTC.

This chain links TRBV28 with TRBJ2-7; weak D call: TRBD1 (6 bases). Germline values: CDR1 MDHEN, CDR2 SYDVKM. The ends were cut back, 7 bases at V and 6 bases at J, with 16 bases in the middle. This CDR3 contains 13 residues. In nucleotides, the CDR3 is TGTGCCAGCATAAGGGGAATAGGGGGCGAGCAGTACTTC. Translating it yields CASIRGIGGEQYF.

J is TRBJ2-3 and V is TRBV6-5; possibly TRBD2 for D (6 bases). This CDR3 contains 14 residues. Germline V CDR1 and CDR2: MNHEY, SVGAGI. Trimming stripped 7 bases from V and 4 bases from J, with 15 bases between. The CDR3 loop is CASTLGGGPDTQYF. DNA for the CDR3: TGTGCCAGCACTTTGGGGGGTGGGCCAGATACGCAGTATTTT.

The chain links TRBV27 to TRBJ1-1, with D possibly TRBD1 on 6 matching bases. The CDR3 sequence is 15 residues long. In germline, CDR1 is MNHEY, CDR2 SMNVEV (reference sequence). With 4 bases removed from V and 5 bases from J, the gap between germline ends came to 17 bases. The CDR3 region has the DNA TGTGCCAGCAGTTCATTACTAATCAGGGGAACTGAAGCTTTCTTT. It yields the protein CASSSLLIRGTEAFF.

The V call is TRBV7-9, the J call TRBJ1-1, with D possibly matching TRBD1 (5 bases). CDR1 and CDR2 from the germline V gene are SEHNR and FQNEAQ (reference sequence). V dropped 5 bases and J dropped 0 bases, with 19 bases sitting between them. CDR3 length: 17 amino acids. CDR3 residues: CASSPGRGFLMNTEAFF. The CDR3 nucleotides are TGTGCCAGCAGCCCCGGGAGGGGTTTTCTCATGAACACTGAAGCTTTCTTT.

The gene calls are TRBV7-9 and TRBJ1-5; TRBD1 aligns across 7 bases. After removal of 5 bases from V and 3 bases from J, the junction contained 4 bases not matched to a gene. CDR1 and CDR2 from the germline V gene are SEHNR and FQNEAQ (reference sequence). The CDR3 has 14 amino acids. As DNA, the CDR3 is TGTGCCAGCAGCCCCGACAGGGACAATCAGCCCCAGCATTTT. Translation: CASSPDRDNQPQHF.

This chain links TRBV2 with TRBJ2-6; D ambiguous. CDR3 length: 15 residues. Germline V gene lookup returns CDR1 SNHLY and CDR2 FYNNEI. Trimming pared 3 bases from V and 2 bases from J, leaving 8 bases between. The CDR3 nucleotides are TGTGCCAGCAGTGATATCCGGGCTGGGGCCAACGTCCTGACTTTC. Its protein is CASSDIRAGANVLTF.

This clone was recorded a few times. This chain joins TRBV6-5 and TRBJ1-6; a possible D gene is TRBD1 (5 bases). With 2 bases removed from V and 9 bases from J, the gap between germline ends came to 11 bases. Germline CDR1 is MNHEY and CDR2 is SVGAGI. The CDR3 consists of 14 residues. The CDR3 is CASSYAGPISPLHF. DNA of the CDR3: TGTGCCAGCAGTTACGCAGGGCCTATTTCACCCCTCCACTTT.

J is TRBJ2-7 and V is TRBV6-5; D might be TRBD1 (7 bases). The CDR3 has 11 residues. V lost 11 bases and J 4 bases, leaving 12 bases between the germline ends. Looked up from germline, CDR1 is MNHEY and CDR2 is SVGAGI. CDR3 coding DNA: TGTGCCTCCCAGGGGGGTTACGAGCAGTACTTC. Amino acid sequence: CASQGGYEQYF.

This clone was observed a single time. The chain couples TRBV4-1 to TRBJ2-1, with 10 nucleotides matching TRBD2. From germline, CDR1 is MGHRA and CDR2 YSYEKL. J lost 8 bases, V lost 1 base, and 8 bases had no gene match. The CDR3 runs 16 residues. CDR3 DNA: TGCGCCAGCAGCCAAGTCTTCAGCGGGGGGGAGGATGAGCAGTTCTTC. Amino acids: CASSQVFSGGEDEQFF.

The rearrangement links TRBV9 to TRBJ1-1, with D perhaps TRBD1 (5 bases). This CDR3 contains 14 residues. Germline V gene lookup returns CDR1 SGDLS and CDR2 YYNGEE. The V and J ends lost 0 bases and 1 base respectively, with 7 bases between them. The CDR3 DNA is TGTGCCAGCAGCGTAGGACAGAGGAACACTGAAGCTTTCTTT. Translating it yields CASSVGQRNTEAFF.

This chain connects TRBV4-1 to TRBJ2-2; D unresolved. The CDR3 loop spans 16 amino acids. CDR1 and CDR2 from the germline V gene are MGHRA and YSYEKL. V lost 7 bases and J lost 1, with 16 bases in between. The CDR3 here is CASIFRHSQNTGELFF. CDR3 in DNA: TGCGCCAGCATCTTCCGACACTCTCAGAACACCGGGGAGCTGTTTTTT.

The chain has TRBV30 and TRBJ2-7, with D maybe TRBD1 (5 bases). Trimming left V 0 bases short and J 5 bases short, with 14 bases between. Germline CDR1 GTSNPN, CDR2 SVGIG (reference sequence). The CDR3 runs 14 residues. CDR3 coding DNA: TGTGCCTGGAGTGTACTCCAGGGAAGGAACGAGCAGTACTTC. Protein product: CAWSVLQGRNEQYF.